The T cell receptor beta chain described here comes from a study of blood T cell repertoires in COVID-19. In the study overall: The study drew acute and convalescent COVID-19 samples from the United States, Italy and Spain. T cells, B-cell-depleted T cells, or PBMCs supplied cDNA or gDNA.

Only in-frame clones appear in the TCRdb table, and some are missing; sequencing was by immunoSEQ multiplex PCR. The sample lists 120,000 to 150,000 clones, approximately 91% occurring once. In this sample, this clone turned up a few times. This CDR3 is 14 amino acids long. Trimming stripped 5 bases from V and 4 bases from J, with 9 bases between. The germline V gene has CDR1 MDHEN and CDR2 SYDVKM. This sequence joins TRBV28 and TRBJ1-6, with D tentatively TRBD1 (6 bases). Input material: peripheral blood. The sequence came from a man aged 50 to 59 with active or convalescent COVID-19. This chain's CDR3 is CASSHREYNSPLHF. The CDR3 DNA reads as TGTGCCAGCAGTCACAGGGAGTATAATTCACCCCTCCACTTT.